These 2 T cell receptor beta chains share one sample of origin, sequenced in a study of T cell repertoires in aging, cancer and after chemotherapy. Multiplex touch-down PCR with TRB-A/B primers amplified rearranged V-D-J TRB sequences. TCRdb re-analysed the multiplex PCR reads in MiXCR, keeping a single row per CDR3 protein. The sample comprises approximately 20,000 distinct CDR3 sequences, 37% of which are singletons, and roughly 15% rests with the top ten. Peripheral blood genomic DNA, not sorted cells or RNA, was the template. Sequencing was performed on blood. These receptors all come from a human donor with a solid tumor.

The chain couples TRBV6-5 to TRBJ2-4, with D unclear. Germline loops: CDR1 MNHEY, CDR2 SVGAGI. This CDR3 is built from 16 residues. V was clipped by 1 base and J by 1 base, with 11 bases between them. As DNA, the CDR3 is TGTGCCAGCAGTTACTTGGGTCTTGGGGCCAAAAACATTCAGTACTTC. Its protein is CASSYLGLGAKNIQYF.

This clonotype appeared a few times. The rearrangement links TRBV19 to TRBJ1-3; D call uncertain. The germline CDR1 and CDR2 sequences are LNHDA and SQIVND (reference sequence). CDR3 length: 14 amino acids. V lost 6 bases and J lost 0, with 9 bases in between. Here the CDR3 DNA reads TGTGCCAGTAGGGATGACATCTCTGGAAACACCATATATTTT. This gives the protein CASRDDISGNTIYF.